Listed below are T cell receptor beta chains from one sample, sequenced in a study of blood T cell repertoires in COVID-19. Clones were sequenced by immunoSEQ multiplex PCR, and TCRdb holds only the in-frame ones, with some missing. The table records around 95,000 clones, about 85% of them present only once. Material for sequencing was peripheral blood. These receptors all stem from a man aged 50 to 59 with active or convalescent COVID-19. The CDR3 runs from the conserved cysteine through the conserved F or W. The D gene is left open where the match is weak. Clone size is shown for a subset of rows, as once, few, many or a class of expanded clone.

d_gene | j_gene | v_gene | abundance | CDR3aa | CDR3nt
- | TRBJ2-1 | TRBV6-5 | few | CASGDEGRRNEQFF | TGTGCCAGCGGAGACGAGGGCCGTAGGAATGAGCAGTTCTTC
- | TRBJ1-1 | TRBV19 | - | CASSIASGRGDTEAFF | TGTGCCAGTAGTATTGCGTCGGGCAGGGGAGATACTGAAGCTTTCTTT
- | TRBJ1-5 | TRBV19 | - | CASTSQTARYQPQHF | TGTGCCAGTACCTCTCAGACCGCGCGGTATCAGCCCCAGCATTTT
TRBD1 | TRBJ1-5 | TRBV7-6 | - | CASSLQGTDQPQHF | TGTGCCAGCAGCCTACAGGGGACGGATCAGCCCCAGCATTTT
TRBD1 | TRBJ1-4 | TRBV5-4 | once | CASSGPGGEEKLFF | TGTGCCAGCAGCGGACCAGGGGGCGAGGAAAAACTGTTTTTT
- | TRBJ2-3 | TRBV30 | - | CAWSVVDTQYF | TGTGCCTGGAGTGTCGTAGATACGCAGTATTTT
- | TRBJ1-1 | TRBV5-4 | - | CASSLVRQGGTEAFF | TGTGCCAGCAGCTTGGTTCGGCAGGGCGGCACTGAAGCTTTCTTT
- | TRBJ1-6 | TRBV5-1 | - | CASSLSGGASSPLHF | TGCGCCAGCAGCTTGTCGGGGGGCGCCTCATCACCCCTCCACTTT
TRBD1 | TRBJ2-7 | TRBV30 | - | CASDRAYEQYF | TGTGCCTCGGACAGGGCGTACGAGCAGTACTTC
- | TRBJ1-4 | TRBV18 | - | CASSPTGTPNEKLFF | TGTGCCAGCTCACCAACCGGGACACCTAATGAAAAACTGTTTTTT
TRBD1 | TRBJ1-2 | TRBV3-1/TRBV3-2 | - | CASRQGYGNYGYTF | TGTGCCAGCCGACAGGGGTACGGTAACTATGGCTACACCTTC
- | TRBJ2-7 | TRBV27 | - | CASSRARDSYEQYF | TGTGCCAGCAGTCGTGCCAGGGACTCCTACGAGCAGTACTTC
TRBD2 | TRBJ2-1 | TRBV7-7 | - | CASSKGLAGASEQFF | TGTGCTAGCAGCAAGGGACTAGCGGGAGCATCTGAGCAGTTCTTC
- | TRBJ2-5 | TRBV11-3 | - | CARRTEEEETQYF | TGTGCCAGGAGGACAGAGGAGGAAGAGACCCAGTACTTC
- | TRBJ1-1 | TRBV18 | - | CASSLTGNTEAFF | TGTGCCAGCTCCCTGACAGGGAACACTGAAGCTTTCTTT
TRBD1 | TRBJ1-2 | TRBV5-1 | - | CASSWTGYGYTF | TGCGCCAGCAGCTGGACAGGGTATGGCTACACCTTC
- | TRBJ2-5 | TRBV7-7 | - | CASSLESGWRETQYF | TGTGCTAGCAGCCTAGAGTCTGGGTGGAGGGAGACCCAGTACTTC
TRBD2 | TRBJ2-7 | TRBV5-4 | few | CASSLAGGSSYEQYF | TGTGCCAGCAGCTTGGCGGGGGGGAGCAGCTACGAGCAGTACTTC
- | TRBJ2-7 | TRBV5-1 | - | CASSPLTDSYEQYF | TGCGCCAGCAGCCCCCTGACAGACTCCTACGAGCAGTACTTC
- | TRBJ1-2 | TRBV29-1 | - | CSVEIGSSGGYTF | TGCAGCGTTGAAATTGGTTCTTCAGGTGGCTACACCTTC
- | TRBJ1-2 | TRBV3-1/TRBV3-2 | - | CASSQGQGWGYTF | TGTGCCAGCAGCCAAGGCCAGGGCTGGGGCTACACCTTC
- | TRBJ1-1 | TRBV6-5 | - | CASSLQGNTEAFF | TGTGCCAGCAGTTTACAGGGGAACACTGAAGCTTTCTTT
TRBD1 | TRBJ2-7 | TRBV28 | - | CASSFGQGRGYEQYF | TGTGCCAGCAGTTTCGGACAGGGAAGAGGCTACGAGCAGTACTTC
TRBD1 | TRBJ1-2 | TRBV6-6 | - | CASSYSRQGTNYGYTF | TGTGCCAGCAGTTACTCGAGACAGGGGACTAACTATGGCTACACCTTC
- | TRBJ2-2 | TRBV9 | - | CASSVSLGELFF | TGTGCCAGCAGCGTCAGTCTCGGGGAGCTGTTTTTT
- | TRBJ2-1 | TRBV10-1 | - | CASSPQGSSGNIYNEQFF | TGCGCCAGCAGTCCCCAGGGGTCGTCCGGGAATATCTACAATGAGCAGTTCTTC